The subject of this entry is one TCR beta chain. The data are from a study of blood T cell repertoires in COVID-19. The table came from immunoSEQ multiplex PCR; TCRdb's copy has only in-frame clones and leaves some out. The sample includes fewer than 250,000 clones, about 80% of them seen just once. Germline trimming cut 6 bases from V and 4 bases from J; bases unmatched to any gene: 8. Germline assignment: CDR1 SGHTA and CDR2 FQGNSA. The CDR3 loop spans 16 amino acids. The chain carries TRBV7-2 and TRBJ2-1; 11 bases line up with TRBD2. The receptor was derived from a man between 60 and 75 years old with acute or convalescent COVID-19. The material sequenced was peripheral blood. The chain's CDR3 is CASRPPGTSGYNEQFF. For the CDR3, the DNA is TGTGCCAGCAGACCCCCCGGGACTAGCGGTTACAATGAGCAGTTCTTC.